The clone carrying this T cell receptor (beta chain) appeared many times. Its target is not known. This CDR3 spans 16 amino acids. Germline V gene sequence: CDR1 SNHLY, CDR2 FYNNEI. V shed 7 bases, J shed 7 bases, and the junction held 13 bases outside the gene matches. These data belong to a study of T cells in Graves' hyperthyroidism and ophthalmopathy. Newly diagnosed patients aged 18 to 65 had hyperthyroidism of under 2 months' duration. TCR beta CDR3 regions were amplified from RNA. Initially, a first-round RT-PCR of the TCR CDR3 employed the HTBI primer set. A single record per CDR3 protein comes from TCRdb applying MiXCR to the multiplex PCR reads. The sample consists of a few hundred thousand distinct CDR3 sequences, around a sixth of them appearing once. Whole-study findings and limits: Most clonotypes expanded in thyroid above 0.001 were likewise present in blood. Model output signaled ophthalmopathy a median roughly 6 months ahead of onset. Stable hyperthyroidism was told apart from ophthalmopathy by a model built on 13 V-J features.

The sequenced sample was blood. V is TRBV2 and J is TRBJ2-1; 10 bases line up with TRBD2. This clonotype was sampled from a woman in her late teens or twenties with Graves' hyperthyroidism that later progressed to Graves' ophthalmopathy. The CDR3 reads CASTPGGSGRQNEQFF. The CDR3 DNA follows: TGTGCCAGCACCCCGGGGGGTAGCGGGAGGCAGAATGAGCAGTTCTTC.